This passage covers 8 T cell receptor beta chains from one sample sequenced in a study of human T cells and chemical hapten exposure. Via MiXCR, TCRdb re-called the RACE reads, giving one row per CDR3 protein. This sample has some 380,000 distinct CDR3 sequences, with around 4.8% found just once. The time point here: patch test 1, 2 weeks after DPC sensitization. Specified treatment: therapeutic diphenylcyclopropenone sensitization with weekly scalp DPC. The source was whole blood, collected in connection with sensitization to the hapten diphenylcyclopropenone (DPC). These receptors were taken from a woman between 45 and 60 years old with alopecia areata. Some clones in this sample may be carry-over from other donors' samples.

This clonotype has ten or more counts. V usage is TRBV5-1 and J usage is TRBJ1-4, with 9 bases matching TRBD1. Germline CDR1 and CDR2: SGHRS and YFSETQ. This CDR3 contains 14 residues. The V and J ends lost 4 bases and 8 bases, in that order; junction bases with no gene match: 6. For the CDR3, the DNA is TGCGCCAGCAGCGAACAGGGGGCTCGGGAAAAACTGTTTTTT. As protein: CASSEQGAREKLFF.

This sequence joins TRBV5-1 and TRBJ2-5; perhaps D is TRBD1 or TRBD2 (5 bases each). Germline loops: CDR1 SGHRS, CDR2 YFSETQ. The CDR3 extends over 14 amino acids. V lost 3 bases and J 6 bases, leaving 15 bases between the germline ends. The CDR3 loop is CASSSEKQGQTQYF. The CDR3 nucleotides read TGCGCCAGCAGCTCCGAAAAGCAGGGACAGACCCAGTACTTC. Supplemented by reference TRBV5-1 and TRBJ2-5, the full variable domain reads KAGVTQTPRYLIKTRGQQVTLSCSPISGHRSVSWYQQTPGQGLQFLFEYFSETQRNKGNFPGRFSGRQFSNSRSEMNVSTLELGDSALYLCASSSEKQGQTQYFGPGTRLLVL.

The chain joins TRBV9 to TRBJ1-5; 9 bases line up with TRBD1. This CDR3 spans 15 amino acids. V gave up 4 bases and J gave up 4 bases; unmatched junction bases: 6. Germline V gene data show CDR1 as SGDLS and CDR2 as YYNGEE. This chain's CDR3 is CASSPLGTGNQPQHF. In DNA form, the CDR3 reads TGTGCCAGCAGCCCACTAGGGACAGGGAATCAGCCCCAGCATTTT.

Ten or more counts support this clonotype. The chain combines TRBV7-2 with TRBJ1-5; tentative D call: TRBD1 (5 bases). CDR3 length: 15 residues. Trimming left V 3 bases short and J 2 bases short, with 11 bases between. CDR1 is SGHTA and CDR2 is FQGNSA in the germline V gene. CDR3 residues: CASSFAGTGNQPQHF. CDR3 nucleotides: TGTGCCAGCAGCTTTGCCGGGACCGGCAATCAGCCCCAGCATTTT. Full variable domain (outside the CDR3, taken from reference TRBV7-2 and TRBJ1-5): GAGVSQSPSNKVTEKGKDVELRCDPISGHTALYWYRQSLGQGLEFLIYFQGNSAPDKSGLPSDRFSAERTGGSVSTLTIQRTQQEDSAVYLCASSFAGTGNQPQHFGDGTRLSIL.

As regards this clonotype: No conserved phenylalanine or tryptophan is present at the end of the CDR3, so a read error is the likely explanation. No DNA is shown, since the ends of the CDR3 on it are uncertain; the CDR3 is the one TCRdb lists. The chain recombines TRBV11-2 with TRBJ2-1; no DNA check was done on the table's D call, TRBD2. Per germline, CDR1 SGHAT and CDR2 FQNNGV. Including both end residues, the CDR3 is 13 amino acids long. The CDR3 sequence: CASSLARGLGFGV.

This clonotype was seen ten or more times. V is TRBV18 and J is TRBJ2-6; D remains ambiguous. V gave up 2 bases and J gave up 4 bases, with 9 bases separating them. Germline V gene sequence: CDR1 KGHSH, CDR2 LQKENI. The CDR3 runs 15 residues. The CDR3 loop reads CASSPRQRGANVLTF. The DNA for the CDR3 is TGTGCCAGCTCACCAAGGCAGCGAGGGGCCAACGTCCTGACTTTC. Variable domain in full (rest from reference TRBV18 and TRBJ2-6): NAGVMQNPRHLVRRRGQEARLRCSPMKGHSHVYWYRQLPEEGLKFMVYLQKENIIDESGMPKERFSAEFPKEGPSILRIQQVVRGDSAAYFCASSPRQRGANVLTFGAGSRLTVL.

This clonotype was seen only a few times. The rearrangement links TRBV12-3 or TRBV12-4 to TRBJ2-2; TRBD2 aligns across 9 bases. The CDR3 loop spans 15 amino acids. Trimming took 8 bases from V and 7 from J; bases not matched to a gene: 11. CDR3 nucleotides: TGTGCCAGCCCTAGTAGCGGGAGCGCTGGCGGGGAGCTGTTTTTT. Amino acids: CASPSSGSAGGELFF.

This clonotype turned up a few times. The genes are TRBV20-1 and TRBJ2-3; D remains unclear. The CDR3 extends over 14 amino acids. CDR1 and CDR2 from the germline V gene are DFQATT and SNEGSKA (reference sequence). V gave up 0 bases and J gave up 6 bases, with 13 bases separating them. In DNA form, the CDR3 reads TGCAGTGCTAGAGATCGACGGACCCCCGATACGCAGTATTTT. Its translation is CSARDRRTPDTQYF.